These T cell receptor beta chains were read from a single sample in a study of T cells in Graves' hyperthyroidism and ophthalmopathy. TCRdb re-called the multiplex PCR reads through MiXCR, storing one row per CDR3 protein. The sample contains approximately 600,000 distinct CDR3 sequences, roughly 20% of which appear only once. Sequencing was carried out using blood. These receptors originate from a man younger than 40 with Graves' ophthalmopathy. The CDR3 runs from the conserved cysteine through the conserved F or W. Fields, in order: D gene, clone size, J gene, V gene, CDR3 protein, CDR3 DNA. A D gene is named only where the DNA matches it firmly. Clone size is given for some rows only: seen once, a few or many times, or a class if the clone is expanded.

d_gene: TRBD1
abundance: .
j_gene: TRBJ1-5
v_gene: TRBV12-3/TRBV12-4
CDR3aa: CASSPNRGANQPQHF
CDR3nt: TGTGCCAGCAGTCCGAACAGGGGAGCGAATCAGCCCCAGCATTTT

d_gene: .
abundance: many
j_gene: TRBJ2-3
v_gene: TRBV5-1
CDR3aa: CASSLASDKTDTQYF
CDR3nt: TGCGCCAGCAGCTTGGCCTCGGACAAGACAGATACGCAGTATTTT

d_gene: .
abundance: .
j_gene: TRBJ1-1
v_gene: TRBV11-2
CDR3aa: CASSLGRVTRNTEAFF
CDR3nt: TGTGCCAGCAGCTTAGGACGAGTAACGCGGAACACTGAAGCTTTCTTT

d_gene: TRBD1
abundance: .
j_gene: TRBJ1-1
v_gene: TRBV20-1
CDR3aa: CRAPRGENTEAFF
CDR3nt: TGCAGGGCACCCAGGGGGGAGAACACTGAAGCTTTCTTT

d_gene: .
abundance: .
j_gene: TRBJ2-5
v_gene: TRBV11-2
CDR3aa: CASSLDQWGRVETQYF
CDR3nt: TGTGCCAGCAGCTTAGATCAGTGGGGTCGTGTGGAGACCCAGTACTTC

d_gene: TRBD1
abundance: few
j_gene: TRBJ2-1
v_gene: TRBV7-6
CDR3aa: CASSPTGDPYNEQFF
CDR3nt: TGTGCCAGCAGTCCCACAGGGGATCCCTACAATGAGCAGTTCTTC

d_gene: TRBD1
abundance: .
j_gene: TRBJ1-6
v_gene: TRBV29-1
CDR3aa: CSVEYLGGTGKNSPLHF
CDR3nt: TGCAGCGTTGAATATTTAGGAGGGACAGGGAAGAATTCACCCCTCCACTTT

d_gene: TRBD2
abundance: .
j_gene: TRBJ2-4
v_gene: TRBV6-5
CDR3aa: CASSFLAGGSKNIQYF
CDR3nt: TGTGCCAGCAGTTTCCTAGCGGGAGGCTCCAAAAACATTCAGTACTTC

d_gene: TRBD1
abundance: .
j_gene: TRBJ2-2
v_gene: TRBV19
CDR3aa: CATGGANTGELFF
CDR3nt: TGTGCCACAGGGGGCGCGAACACCGGGGAGCTGTTTTTT

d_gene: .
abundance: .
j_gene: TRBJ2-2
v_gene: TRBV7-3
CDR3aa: CASSLFSGTNTGELFF
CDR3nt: TGTGCCAGCAGCTTATTTAGCGGAACGAACACCGGGGAGCTGTTTTTT

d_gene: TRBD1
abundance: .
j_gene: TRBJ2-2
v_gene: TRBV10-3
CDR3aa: CAISGGSNTGELFF
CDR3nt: TGTGCCATATCAGGGGGCTCGAACACCGGGGAGCTGTTTTTT

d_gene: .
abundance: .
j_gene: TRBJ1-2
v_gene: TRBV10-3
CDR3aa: CAISEGVHYGYTF
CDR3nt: TGTGCCATCAGTGAGGGCGTCCACTATGGCTACACCTTC

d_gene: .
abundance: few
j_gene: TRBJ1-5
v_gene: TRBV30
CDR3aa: CAWSRPGNQPQHF
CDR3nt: TGTGCCTGGAGTCGTCCAGGGAACCAGCCCCAGCATTTT

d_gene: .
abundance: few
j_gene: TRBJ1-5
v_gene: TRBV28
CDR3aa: CASSLPQAGAGGNQPQHF
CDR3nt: TGTGCCAGCAGTCTACCCCAAGCGGGAGCTGGGGGCAATCAGCCCCAGCATTTT

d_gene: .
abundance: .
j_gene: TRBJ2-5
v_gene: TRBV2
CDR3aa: CASSGQMYQETQYF
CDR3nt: TGTGCCAGCAGTGGACAGATGTACCAAGAGACCCAGTACTTC

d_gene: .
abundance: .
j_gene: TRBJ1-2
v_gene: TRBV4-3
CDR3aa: CASSYQSRVATNYGYTF
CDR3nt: TGCGCCAGCAGCTACCAAAGCAGGGTGGCAACTAACTATGGCTACACCTTC

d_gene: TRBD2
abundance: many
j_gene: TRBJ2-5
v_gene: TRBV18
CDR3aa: CASSPSGTSGQETQYF
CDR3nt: TGTGCCAGCTCACCGTCCGGGACTAGCGGCCAAGAGACCCAGTACTTC

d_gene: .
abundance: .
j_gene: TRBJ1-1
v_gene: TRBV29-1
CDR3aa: CSVVPTGNTEAFF
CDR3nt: TGCAGCGTTGTCCCAACAGGGAACACTGAAGCTTTCTTT

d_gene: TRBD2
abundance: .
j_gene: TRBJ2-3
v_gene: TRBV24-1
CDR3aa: CATSGSGADTQYF
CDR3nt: TGTGCCACCAGTGGTAGCGGGGCAGATACGCAGTATTTT

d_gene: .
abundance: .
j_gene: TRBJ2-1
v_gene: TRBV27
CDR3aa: CASSLSLAGSAYNEQFF
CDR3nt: TGTGCCAGCAGTTTAAGCCTTGCAGGCTCGGCCTACAATGAGCAGTTCTTC

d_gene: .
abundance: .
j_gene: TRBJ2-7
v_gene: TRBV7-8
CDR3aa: CASRDDRFYEQYF
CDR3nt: TGTGCCAGCAGAGACGACAGGTTCTACGAGCAGTACTTC

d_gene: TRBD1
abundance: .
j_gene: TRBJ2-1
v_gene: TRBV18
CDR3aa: CASSREQPGGEQFF
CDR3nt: TGTGCCAGCTCACGCGAACAACCAGGGGGTGAGCAGTTCTTC

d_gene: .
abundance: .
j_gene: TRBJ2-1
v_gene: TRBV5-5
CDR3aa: CASSLGSSDEQFF
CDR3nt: TGTGCCAGCAGCTTGGGTAGCTCTGATGAGCAGTTCTTC

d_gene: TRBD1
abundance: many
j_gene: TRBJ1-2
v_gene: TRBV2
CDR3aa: CASSAGQGDGYTF
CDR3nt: TGTGCCAGCAGCGCGGGACAGGGCGACGGCTACACCTTC

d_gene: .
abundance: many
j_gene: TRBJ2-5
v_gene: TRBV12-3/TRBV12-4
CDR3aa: CASSGGLGISATQYF
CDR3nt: TGTGCCAGCAGTGGGGGACTGGGGATATCCGCGACCCAGTACTTC

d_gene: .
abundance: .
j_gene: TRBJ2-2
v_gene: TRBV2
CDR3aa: CASSQGVWGTGELFF
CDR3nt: TGTGCCAGCAGTCAGGGAGTCTGGGGGACCGGGGAGCTGTTTTTT

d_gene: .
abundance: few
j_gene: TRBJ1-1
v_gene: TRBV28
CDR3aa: CASNRQGRVNEAFF
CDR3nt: TGTGCCAGCAACCGTCAGGGCAGGGTGAATGAAGCTTTCTTT

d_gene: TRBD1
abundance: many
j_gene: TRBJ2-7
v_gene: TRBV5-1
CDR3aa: CASSFGQALLDEQYF
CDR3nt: TGCGCCAGCAGCTTTGGACAGGCACTCCTAGACGAGCAGTACTTC

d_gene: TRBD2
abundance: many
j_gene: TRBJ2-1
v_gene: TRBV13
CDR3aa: CASSSFSGQPNEQFF
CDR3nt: TGTGCCAGCAGCTCCTTTAGCGGGCAGCCAAATGAGCAGTTCTTC